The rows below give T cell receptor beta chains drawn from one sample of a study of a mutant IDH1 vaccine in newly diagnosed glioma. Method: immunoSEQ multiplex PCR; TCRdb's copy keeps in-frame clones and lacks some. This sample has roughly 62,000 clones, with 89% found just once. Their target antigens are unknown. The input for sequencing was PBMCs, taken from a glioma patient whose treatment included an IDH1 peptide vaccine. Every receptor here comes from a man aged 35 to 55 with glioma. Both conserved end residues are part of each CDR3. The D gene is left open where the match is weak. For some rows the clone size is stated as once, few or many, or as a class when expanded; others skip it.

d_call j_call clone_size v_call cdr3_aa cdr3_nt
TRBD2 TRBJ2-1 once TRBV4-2 CASSQDLGTSGRLNEQFF TGTGCCAGCAGCCAAGACTTGGGTACAAGCGGGAGACTAAATGAGCAGTTCTTC
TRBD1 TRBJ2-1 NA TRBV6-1 CASSAREDRVNEQFF TGTGCCAGCAGCGCTCGAGAGGACAGGGTCAATGAGCAGTTCTTC
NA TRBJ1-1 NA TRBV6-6 CASSYPPGGRNTEAFF TGTGCCAGCAGTTACCCTCCCGGCGGTAGGAACACTGAAGCTTTCTTT
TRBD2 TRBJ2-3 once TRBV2 CASTGTSGTDTQYF TGTGCCAGCACTGGGACTAGCGGCACAGATACGCAGTATTTT
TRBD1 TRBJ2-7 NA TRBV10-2 CASTRDRGAEQYF TGCGCCAGCACTCGGGACAGGGGGGCCGAGCAGTACTTC
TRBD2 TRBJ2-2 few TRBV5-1 CASSPRNSGRVTGELFF TGCGCCAGCAGCCCCAGGAATAGCGGGAGGGTTACCGGGGAGCTGTTTTTT
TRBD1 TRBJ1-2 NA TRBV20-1 CSARDRAGYTF TGCAGTGCTAGGGACAGGGCTGGCTACACCTTC
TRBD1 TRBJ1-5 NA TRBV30 CAWSPGWDSLNQPQHF TGTGCCTGGAGCCCGGGCTGGGACAGTCTCAATCAGCCCCAGCATTTT
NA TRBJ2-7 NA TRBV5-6 CASSFYPDNYEQYF TGTGCCAGCAGCTTCTACCCTGACAACTACGAGCAGTACTTC
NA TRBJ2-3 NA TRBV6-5 CASSSPRGAGDTQYF TGTGCCAGCAGTTCCCCCCGGGGGGCCGGGGATACGCAGTATTTT
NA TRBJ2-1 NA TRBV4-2 CASSQYHLYNEQFF TGTGCCAGCAGCCAGTACCATCTTTACAATGAGCAGTTCTTC
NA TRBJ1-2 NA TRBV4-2 CASSQEPEANYGYTF TGTGCCAGCAGCCAAGAACCGGAAGCTAACTATGGCTACACCTTC
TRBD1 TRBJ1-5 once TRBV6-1 CASTRRDRDYQPQHF TGTGCCAGCACTCGCCGGGACAGGGACTATCAGCCCCAGCATTTT
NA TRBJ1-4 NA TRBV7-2 CASRLRAGNEKLFF TGTGCCAGCAGACTCCGGGCCGGTAATGAAAAACTGTTTTTT
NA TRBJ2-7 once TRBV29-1 CSVEMGRRSQSYEQYF TGCAGCGTTGAGATGGGGAGACGATCCCAATCCTACGAGCAGTACTTC
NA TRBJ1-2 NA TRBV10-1 CASSERTNYGYTF TGCGCCAGCAGTGAAAGGACTAACTATGGCTACACCTTC
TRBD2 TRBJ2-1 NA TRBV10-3 CAISEESGRAYNEQFF TGTGCCATCAGTGAGGAGAGCGGGAGGGCCTACAATGAGCAGTTCTTC
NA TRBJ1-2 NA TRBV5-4 CASSGAGRYGYTF TGTGCCAGCAGCGGAGCGGGACGCTATGGCTACACCTTC
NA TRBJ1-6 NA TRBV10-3 CAIRAYTGTDGSPLHF TGTGCCATCAGGGCATATACAGGGACCGATGGTTCACCCCTCCACTTT
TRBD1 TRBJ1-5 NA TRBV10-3 CAISEEGQGNQPQHF TGTGCCATCAGTGAGGAAGGACAGGGAAATCAGCCCCAGCATTTT
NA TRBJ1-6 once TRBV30 CAWSPGPRSSYNSPLHF TGTGCCTGGAGTCCGGGACCGAGAAGCTCCTATAATTCACCCCTCCACTTT
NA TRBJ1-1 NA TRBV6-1 CASSEAGRVRNTEAFF TGTGCCAGCAGTGAAGCGGGTCGCGTAAGGAACACTGAAGCTTTCTTT
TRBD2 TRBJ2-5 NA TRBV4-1 CASSPVPTSVRQTQYF TGCGCCAGCAGCCCCGTGCCGACTAGCGTGCGGCAGACCCAGTACTTC
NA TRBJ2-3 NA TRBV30 CAWSVATSATDTQYF TGTGCCTGGAGTGTGGCCACCAGTGCGACAGATACGCAGTATTTT
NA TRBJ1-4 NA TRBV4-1 CASSQVGDRATNEKLFF TGCGCCAGCAGCCAAGTGGGTGACAGAGCAACTAATGAAAAACTGTTTTTT
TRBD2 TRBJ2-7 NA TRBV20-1 CSAEGLAGSDF TGCAGTGCTGAAGGACTAGCGGGGTCCGACTTC
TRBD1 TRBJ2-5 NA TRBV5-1 CASRRESGTEVETQYF TGCGCCAGCAGACGAGAATCGGGGACAGAGGTCGAGACCCAGTACTTC
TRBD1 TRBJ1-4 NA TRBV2 CASSVDRGGEKLFF TGTGCCAGCAGTGTTGACAGGGGTGGTGAAAAACTGTTTTTT
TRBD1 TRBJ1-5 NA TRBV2 CASSEGAGGDQPQHF TGTGCCAGCAGTGAAGGAGCAGGGGGGGATCAGCCCCAGCATTTT
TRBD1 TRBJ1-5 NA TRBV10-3 CAISDPGGNQPQHF TGTGCCATCAGTGACCCAGGGGGAAATCAGCCCCAGCATTTT
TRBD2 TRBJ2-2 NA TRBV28 CASSRPTSGSTGELFF TGTGCCAGCAGTCGCCCGACTAGCGGGAGCACCGGGGAGCTGTTTTTT
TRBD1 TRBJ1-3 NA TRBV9 CASSILDRASGNTIYF TGTGCCAGCAGTATACTAGACAGGGCATCTGGAAACACCATATATTTT
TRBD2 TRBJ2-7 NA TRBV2 CASSEWSSGVYEQYF TGTGCCAGCAGTGAATGGAGTAGCGGGGTCTACGAGCAGTACTTC
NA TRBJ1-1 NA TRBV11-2 CASSLGEVRNTEAFF TGTGCCAGCAGCTTAGGTGAAGTAAGGAACACTGAAGCTTTCTTT
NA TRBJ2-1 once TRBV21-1 CASSKSGRNNEQFF TGTGCCAGCAGTAAAAGCGGACGGAACAATGAGCAGTTCTTC
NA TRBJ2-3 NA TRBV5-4 CASSPPRTDTQYF TGTGCCAGCAGCCCACCTCGTACAGATACGCAGTATTTT
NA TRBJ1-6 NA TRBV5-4 CASSLAFSSYNSPLHF TGTGCCAGCAGCTTGGCCTTCTCCTCCTATAATTCACCCCTCCACTTT
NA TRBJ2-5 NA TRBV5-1 CASSRLTGETQYF TGCGCCAGCAGCCGTCTGACTGGAGAGACCCAGTACTTC
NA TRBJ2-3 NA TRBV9 CASRAGVNSDTQYF TGTGCCAGCAGGGCTGGGGTAAACTCCGATACGCAGTATTTT
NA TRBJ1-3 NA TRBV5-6 CASSLWTARWGNTIYF TGTGCCAGCAGCTTGTGGACGGCTAGGTGGGGAAACACCATATATTTT
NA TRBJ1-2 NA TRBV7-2 CASSLVAVELNYGYTF TGTGCCAGCAGCTTAGTGGCAGTAGAATTAAACTATGGCTACACCTTC
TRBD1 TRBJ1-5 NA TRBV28 CASSFFRGRRNNQPQHF TGTGCCAGCAGTTTTTTCAGGGGGCGACGGAACAATCAGCCCCAGCATTTT
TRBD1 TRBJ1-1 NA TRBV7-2 CASSLAGTGSGTEAFF TGTGCCAGCAGCTTAGCCGGGACAGGATCGGGGACTGAAGCTTTCTTT